This TCR beta chain was recorded in a study of PD-L1 blockade in urothelial cancer. Whole-study context: Patients initiated atezolizumab in about 2014 at 1,200 mg intravenously every 3 weeks. Blood drawn 3 weeks (second dose) and 6 weeks after treatment start was analyzed.

This clone was seen a single time. Germline assignment: CDR1 MNHEY and CDR2 SVGAGI. The CDR3 contains 14 residues. Deletions cut 5 bases from V and 0 bases from J, with 11 bases between. Stated time point: pretreatment peripheral blood. Assay used: immunoSEQ multiplex PCR; TCRdb lists only in-frame clones, some missing. The data contain tens of thousands of clones, 70% to 90% of them seen just once; the ten biggest clones take up 13% to 15%. The clonotype was recovered from a man aged 55-75 years with urothelial cancer. The specimen comprised PBMCs, sampled around atezolizumab (anti-PD-L1) treatment. The chain joins TRBV6-5 to TRBJ2-7, with D tentatively TRBD2 (6 bases). The CDR3 nucleotides are TGTGCCAGCAGTCGCCCGGGGGACTCCTACGAGCAGTACTTC. Its protein product is CASSRPGDSYEQYF.